This T cell receptor (beta chain) stems from a study of cytomegalovirus exposure and HLA in healthy donors. Background on the study: T cells numbering about 180 million yielded some 100 million unique TCR beta sequences in an earlier analysis.

Overall study results and limits: Serostatus for CMV was the only available immune exposure information.

The PCR ran on 60 Vbeta and 13 Jbeta primers. Clones were sequenced by immunoSEQ multiplex PCR, and TCRdb holds only the in-frame ones, with some missing. The table has 100,000 to 120,000 clones, more than 70% seen once; the top ten hold 2.5% to 3.5%. After removal of 3 bases from V and 9 bases from J, the junction contained 5 bases not matched to a gene. CDR3 length: 14 amino acids. The germline V gene has CDR1 SGHNT and CDR2 YYREEE (reference sequence). Remarks on this clone: What it binds is unknown.

This sequence joins TRBV5-4 and TRBJ2-7; TRBD2 matches at 14 bases. Input material: PBMCs. This TCR was sampled from a woman between 55 and 75 years old in good health and CMV-seropositive. The CDR3 sequence is CASSWGLAGVGQYF. The CDR3 region has the DNA TGTGCCAGCAGCTGGGGACTAGCGGGAGTCGGGCAGTACTTC.